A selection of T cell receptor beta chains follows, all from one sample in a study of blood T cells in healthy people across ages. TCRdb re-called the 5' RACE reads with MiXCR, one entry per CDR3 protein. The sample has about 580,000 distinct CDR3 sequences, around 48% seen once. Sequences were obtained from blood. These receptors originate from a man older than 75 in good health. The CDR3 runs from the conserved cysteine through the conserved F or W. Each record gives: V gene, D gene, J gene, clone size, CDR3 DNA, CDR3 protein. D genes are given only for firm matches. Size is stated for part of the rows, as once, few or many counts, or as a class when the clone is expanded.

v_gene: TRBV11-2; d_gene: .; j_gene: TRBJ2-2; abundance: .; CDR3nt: TGTGCCAGCAGCTTAGATCCGGAGGGCTCGAACACCGGGGAGCTGTTTTTT; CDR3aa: CASSLDPEGSNTGELFF
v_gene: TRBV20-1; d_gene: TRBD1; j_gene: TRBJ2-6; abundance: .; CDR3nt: TGCAGTGCTAGGGGGGCAGGGGGTCCTGGGGCCAACGTCCTGACTTTC; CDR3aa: CSARGAGGPGANVLTF
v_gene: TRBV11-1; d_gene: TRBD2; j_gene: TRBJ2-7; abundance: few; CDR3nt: TGTGCCAGCAGCTTAGTAGCGGGAGTATCAGAGGACGAGCAGTACTTC; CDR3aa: CASSLVAGVSEDEQYF
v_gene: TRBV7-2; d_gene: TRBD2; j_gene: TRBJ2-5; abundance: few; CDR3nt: TGTGCCAGCAGCTTAGTTCTAGCGGGAATGTCGGAGACCCAGTACTTC; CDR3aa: CASSLVLAGMSETQYF
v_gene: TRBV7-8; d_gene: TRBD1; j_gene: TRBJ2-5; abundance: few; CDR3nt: TGTGCCAGCAGCAGTTACAGGGGGCGTTGGGAGACCCAGTACTTC; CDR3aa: CASSSYRGRWETQYF
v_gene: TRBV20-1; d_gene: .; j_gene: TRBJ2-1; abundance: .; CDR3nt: TGCAGTGCTAGTGACAGAGACAATGAGCAGTTCTTC; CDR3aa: CSASDRDNEQFF
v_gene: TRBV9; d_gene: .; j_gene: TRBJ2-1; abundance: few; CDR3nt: TGTGCCAGCAGCGTAATTCCCCGGTCCTACAATGAGCAGTTCTTC; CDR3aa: CASSVIPRSYNEQFF
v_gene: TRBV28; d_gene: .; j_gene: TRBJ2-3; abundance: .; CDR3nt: TGTGCCAGCAGTTTCCCCTTTCTAGCGTCTGAAGATACGCAGTATTTT; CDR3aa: CASSFPFLASEDTQYF
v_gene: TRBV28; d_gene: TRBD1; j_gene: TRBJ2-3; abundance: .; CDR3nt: TGTGCCAGCAGTTTACTTGCCAGGGGGCAAAGAGATACGCAGTATTTT; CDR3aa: CASSLLARGQRDTQYF
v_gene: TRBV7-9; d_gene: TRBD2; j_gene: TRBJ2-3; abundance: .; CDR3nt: TGTGCCAGCGGCCTAGCGGGACTCACAGATACGCAGTATTTT; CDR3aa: CASGLAGLTDTQYF
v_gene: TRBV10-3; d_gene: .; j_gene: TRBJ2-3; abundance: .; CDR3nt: TGTGCCATCAGTGAGTCGAACGTGGCCACAGGGATGGATACGCAGTATTTT; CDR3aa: CAISESNVATGMDTQYF
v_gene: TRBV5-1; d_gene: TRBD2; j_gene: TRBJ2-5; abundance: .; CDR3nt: TGCGCCAGCAGCTTGGAGCTAGCGGGAGGGGGACAAGAGACCCAGTACTTC; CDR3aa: CASSLELAGGGQETQYF
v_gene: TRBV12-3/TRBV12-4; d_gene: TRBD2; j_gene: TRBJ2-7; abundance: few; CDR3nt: TGTGCCAGCACCTGGGGGACTAGCTTTGGCGAGCAGTACTTC; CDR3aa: CASTWGTSFGEQYF
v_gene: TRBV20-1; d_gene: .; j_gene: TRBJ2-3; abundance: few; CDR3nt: TGCAGTGCTAGAGAATGGGGTGGATCTAGCACAGATACGCAGTATTTT; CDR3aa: CSAREWGGSSTDTQYF
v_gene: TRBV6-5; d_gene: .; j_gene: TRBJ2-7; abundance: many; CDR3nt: TGTGCCAGCAGTTACGGGCAGGGAGACTACGAGCAGTACTTC; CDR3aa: CASSYGQGDYEQYF
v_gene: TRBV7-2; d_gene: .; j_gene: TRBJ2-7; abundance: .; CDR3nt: TGTGCCAGCAGCCGTGTTAACTACGAGCAGTACTTC; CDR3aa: CASSRVNYEQYF
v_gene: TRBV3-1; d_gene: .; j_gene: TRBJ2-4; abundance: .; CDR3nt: TGTGCCAGCAGCCCGAGGGGCGGTGGGCAGTACTTC; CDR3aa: CASSPRGGGQYF
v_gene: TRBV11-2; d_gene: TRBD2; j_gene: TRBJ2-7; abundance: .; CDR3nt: TGTGCCAGCAGCTTGTTGGCGGGGGGGCCCTTCGAGCAGTACTTC; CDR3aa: CASSLLAGGPFEQYF
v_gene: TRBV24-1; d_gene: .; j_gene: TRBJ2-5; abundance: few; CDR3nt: TGTGCCACCACCAACAGGCCCCATGGGACCCAGTACTTC; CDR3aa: CATTNRPHGTQYF
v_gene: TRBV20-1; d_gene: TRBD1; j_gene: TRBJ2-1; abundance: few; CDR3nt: TGCAGTGCTCCGGGACAGGGAAGGGATGAGCAGTTCTTC; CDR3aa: CSAPGQGRDEQFF
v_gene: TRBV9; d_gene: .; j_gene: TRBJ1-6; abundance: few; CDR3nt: TGTGCCAGCAGCGCGGGGGTTACAGCCTATAATTCACCCCTCCACTTT; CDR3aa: CASSAGVTAYNSPLHF
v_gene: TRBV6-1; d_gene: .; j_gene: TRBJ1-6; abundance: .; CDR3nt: TGTGCCAGCAGTGACAAGGAGGGGGGCTATAATTCACCCCTCCACTTT; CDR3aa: CASSDKEGGYNSPLHF
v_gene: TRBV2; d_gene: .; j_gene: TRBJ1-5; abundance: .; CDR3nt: TGTGCCAGCTCCGGGGGCAATAGCAATCAGCCCCAGCATTTT; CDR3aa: CASSGGNSNQPQHF
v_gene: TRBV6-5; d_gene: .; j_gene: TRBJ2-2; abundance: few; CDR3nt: TGTGCCAGCAGTTCCCATAAAGGGACCGGGGAGCTGTTTTTT; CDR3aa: CASSSHKGTGELFF
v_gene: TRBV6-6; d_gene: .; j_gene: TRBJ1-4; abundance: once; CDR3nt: TGTGCCGGCAGTTCCCGACAGGCTAATGAGAAACTGTTTTTT; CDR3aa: CAGSSRQANEKLFF
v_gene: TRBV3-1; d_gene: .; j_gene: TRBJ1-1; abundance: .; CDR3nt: TGTGCCAGCAGCCAAGCAGGCCCGAACACTGAAGCTTTCTTT; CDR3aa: CASSQAGPNTEAFF
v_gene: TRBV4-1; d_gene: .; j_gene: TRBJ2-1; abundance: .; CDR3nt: TGCGCCAGCAGCCAAGAGAGGGGGGTAGCCAACAATGAGCAGTTCTTC; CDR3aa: CASSQERGVANNEQFF
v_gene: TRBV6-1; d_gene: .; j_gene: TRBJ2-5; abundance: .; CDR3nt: TGTGCCAGCAGTGAAGCCTCAGGCGCAATCACGTACTTC; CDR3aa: CASSEASGAITYF
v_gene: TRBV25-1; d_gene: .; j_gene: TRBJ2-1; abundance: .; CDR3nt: TGTGCCAGCAGTCCCCAAGGGGTAAGCGATGAGCAGTTCTTC; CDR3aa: CASSPQGVSDEQFF
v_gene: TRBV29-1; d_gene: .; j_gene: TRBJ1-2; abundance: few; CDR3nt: TGCAGCGTTGAGACAGTGACTAACTATGGCTACACCTTC; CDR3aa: CSVETVTNYGYTF
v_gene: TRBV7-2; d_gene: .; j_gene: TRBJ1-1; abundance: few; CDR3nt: TGTGCCAGCAGCTTAGCGACAGGTTGGAGCACTGAAGCTTTCTTT; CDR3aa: CASSLATGWSTEAFF
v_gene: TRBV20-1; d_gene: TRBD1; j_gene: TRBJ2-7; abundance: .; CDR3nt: TGCAGTGCTAGAGCCCTGGGTACAGGGGTGAGAGACGAGCAGTACTTC; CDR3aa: CSARALGTGVRDEQYF
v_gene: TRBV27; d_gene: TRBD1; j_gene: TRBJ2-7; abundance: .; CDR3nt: TGTGCCAGCAGAGACCCGGGACAGGGACACGAGCAGTACTTC; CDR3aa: CASRDPGQGHEQYF
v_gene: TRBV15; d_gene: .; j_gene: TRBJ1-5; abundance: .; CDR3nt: TGTGCCACCAGCAGTGGGTTAAATCAGCCCCAGCATTTT; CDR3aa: CATSSGLNQPQHF
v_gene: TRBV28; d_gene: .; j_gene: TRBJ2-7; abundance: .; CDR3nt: TGTGCCAGCTTAGGGGCTATAACCTACGAGCAGTACTTC; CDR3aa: CASLGAITYEQYF
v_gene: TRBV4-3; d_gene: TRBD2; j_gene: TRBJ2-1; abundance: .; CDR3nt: TGCGCCAGCAGCCAAGGTTTAGCGGGAAGCTCCTACAGTGAGCAGTTCTTC; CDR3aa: CASSQGLAGSSYSEQFF
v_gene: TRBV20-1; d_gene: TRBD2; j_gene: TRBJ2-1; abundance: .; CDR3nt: TGCAGTGCTAGAGATAACAGCGGGAGTGGCTACAATGAGCAGTTCTTC; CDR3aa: CSARDNSGSGYNEQFF
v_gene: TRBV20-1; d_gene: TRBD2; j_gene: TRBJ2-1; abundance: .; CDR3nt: TGCAGTGTGCCTAGCGGGAGTGTGCTGGGGTACAATGAGCAGTTCTTC; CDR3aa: CSVPSGSVLGYNEQFF
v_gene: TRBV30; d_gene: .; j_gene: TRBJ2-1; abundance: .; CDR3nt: TGTGCCTGGAGTGAACGGGAAACCTACAATGAGCAGTTCTTC; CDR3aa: CAWSERETYNEQFF
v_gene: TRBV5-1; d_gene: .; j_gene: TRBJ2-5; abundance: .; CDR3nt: TGCGCCAGCAGCTTGGTTCCCGGACTGCAAGAGACCCAGTACTTC; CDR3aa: CASSLVPGLQETQYF
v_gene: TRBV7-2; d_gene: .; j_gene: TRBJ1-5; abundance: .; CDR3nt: TGTGCCAGCAGCTCGGACAGAAATCAGCCCCAGCATTTT; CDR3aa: CASSSDRNQPQHF
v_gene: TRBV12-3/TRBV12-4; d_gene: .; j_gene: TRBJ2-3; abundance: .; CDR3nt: TGTGCCAGCAGTTGTGGGGCTGGCACAGATACGCAGTATTTC; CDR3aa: CASSCGAGTDTQYF
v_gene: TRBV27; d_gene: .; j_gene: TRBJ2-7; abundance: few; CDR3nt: TGTACCAGCTCCGCGGGCGGCGGGCAGTACTTC; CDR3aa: CTSSAGGGQYF
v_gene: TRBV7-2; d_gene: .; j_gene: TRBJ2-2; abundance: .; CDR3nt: TGTGCCAGCAGCTCCACAGGGAACACCGGGGAGCTGTTTTTT; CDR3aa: CASSSTGNTGELFF
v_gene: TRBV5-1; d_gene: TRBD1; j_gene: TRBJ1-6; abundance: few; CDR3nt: TGCGCCAGCAGGATGACAGGGGGTGGTTCACCCCTCCACTTT; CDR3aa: CASRMTGGGSPLHF
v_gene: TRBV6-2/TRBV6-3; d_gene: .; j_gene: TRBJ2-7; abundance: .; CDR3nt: TGTGCCAGCAGTTATAGCAGCGTTGTGAGCTCCTACGAGCAGTACTTC; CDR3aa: CASSYSSVVSSYEQYF
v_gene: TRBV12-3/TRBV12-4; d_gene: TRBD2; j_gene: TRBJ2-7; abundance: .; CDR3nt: TGTGCCAGCAGTCCCCGACTAGCGGTGAGCTCCTACGAGCAGTACTTC; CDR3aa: CASSPRLAVSSYEQYF
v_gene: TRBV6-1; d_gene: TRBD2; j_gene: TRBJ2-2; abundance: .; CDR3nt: TGTGCCAGCAGCCCGAGCCTGTCAGTAGCGGGAGGGGTCGGGGAGCTGTTTTTT; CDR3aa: CASSPSLSVAGGVGELFF
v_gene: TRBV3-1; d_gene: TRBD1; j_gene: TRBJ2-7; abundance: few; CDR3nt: TGTGCCAGCAGCGCACAGGGGAAATCCTACGAGCAGTACTTC; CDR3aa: CASSAQGKSYEQYF
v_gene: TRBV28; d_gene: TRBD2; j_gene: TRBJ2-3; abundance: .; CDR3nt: TGTGCCAGCAGTTTCGCCGGGACTAGCGGGATCACAGATACGCAGTATTTT; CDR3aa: CASSFAGTSGITDTQYF
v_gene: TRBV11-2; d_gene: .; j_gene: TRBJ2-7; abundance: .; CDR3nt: TGTGCCAGCAGCTCTCTCGACGGGTCCGAGCAGTACTTC; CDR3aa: CASSSLDGSEQYF
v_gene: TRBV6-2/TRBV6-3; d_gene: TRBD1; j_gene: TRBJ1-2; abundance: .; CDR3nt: TGTGCCAGCAGTTACGACAGGGAAGATGGCTACACCTTC; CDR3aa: CASSYDREDGYTF
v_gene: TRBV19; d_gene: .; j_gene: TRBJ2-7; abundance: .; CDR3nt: TGTGCCAGTAGTATAGTCCTCCGGGCCAGCTCCTACGAGCAGTACTTC; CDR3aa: CASSIVLRASSYEQYF